Listed here is a single TCR beta chain. Antigen unknown. One end of the junction does not line up with germline, which may come from a read error. These data originate in a study of tumor and adjacent non-tumor tissue in lung cancer. Three rounds of nested PCR, following a modified ARM-PCR protocol, produced the TCRbeta library. TCRdb passed the multiplex PCR reads through MiXCR, listing each CDR3 protein once. The table lists 80,000 to 100,000 distinct CDR3 sequences, 80% of them singletons. The template was RNA from unsorted bulk tissue. More than 3 cm separated this lung sample from the edge of the tumor. Germline values: CDR1 SGHAT, CDR2 FQNNGV. There are 15 residues in the CDR3. Study results and limitations: TCR diversity was significantly greater in tumor than normal lung tissue.

Sequenced input: distant non-tumor lung tissue. The sequence was obtained from a man in his sixties with small cell lung cancer. The rearrangement links TRBV11-2 to TRBJ1-6; 7 bases line up with TRBD1. The CDR3 DNA is TGTGCCATCAGCCGGGCTGGACAGGTTAATTCACCCCTCCACTTC. This encodes CAISRAGQVNSPLHF.